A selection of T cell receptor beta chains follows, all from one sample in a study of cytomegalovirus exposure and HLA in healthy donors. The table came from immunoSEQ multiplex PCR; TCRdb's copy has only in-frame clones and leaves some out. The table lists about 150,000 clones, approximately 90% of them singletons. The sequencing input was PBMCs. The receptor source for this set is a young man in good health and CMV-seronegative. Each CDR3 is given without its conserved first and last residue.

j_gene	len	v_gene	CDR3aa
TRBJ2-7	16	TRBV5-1	ASSSGTGNPYPSYEQY
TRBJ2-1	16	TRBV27	ASSLGIGTSGVYNEQF
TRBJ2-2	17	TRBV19	ASTSTRSSGILNTGELF
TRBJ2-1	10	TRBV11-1	ASSFGGSEQF
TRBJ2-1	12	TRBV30	AWSAGLRGYEQF
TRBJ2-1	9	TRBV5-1	ASSFRNEQF
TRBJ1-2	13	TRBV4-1	ASSQERGLNYGYT
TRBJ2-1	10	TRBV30	AWSVGQGVEF
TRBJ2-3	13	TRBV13	ASSLGTSGGNTQY
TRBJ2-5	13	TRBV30	AWSEVGGGAETQY
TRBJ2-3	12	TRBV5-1	ASSLDAGTDTQY
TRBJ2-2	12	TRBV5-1	AISLMVATGELF